One and the same sample provided the 19 T cell receptor beta chains below, sequenced in a study of cytotoxic CD8 clonotypes in ibrutinib-treated CLL (dated by TCRdb to the early 2020s). Library prep was done by the immunoSEQ multiplex PCR assay. TCRdb took over this immuneACCESS table, retaining in-frame rearrangements with V and J assigned. Such tables are incomplete; in checked studies, under half of the missing clones stem from an unresolved V gene, and the remainder is unexplained. Present in this sample are 110,000 to 150,000 clones, approximately 81% of which were seen just once. The ten largest make up roughly 13% of the sample. This specimen's time point label, per the study, means: about 11 months on ibrutinib. The specimen comprised PBMCs, sampled after 12 months of ibrutinib treatment. The origin of the receptors is a human donor with chronic lymphocytic leukemia.

The chain joins TRBV2 to TRBJ1-5; D is unresolved. CDR3 length: 13 residues. Germline V CDR1 and CDR2: SNHLY, FYNNEI. V gave up 7 bases and J gave up 1 base, with 8 bases separating them. CDR3 sequence: CASKGRSNQPQHF. CDR3 DNA sequence: TGTGCCAGCAAGGGCCGGAGCAATCAGCCCCAGCATTTT.

This chain uses TRBV19 with TRBJ1-4; TRBD1 matches 9 bases. CDR1 is LNHDA and CDR2 is SQIVND in the germline V gene (reference sequence). Losses at the gene ends were 5 bases for V and 6 bases for J; bases not matched to a gene: 10. This CDR3 has 16 amino acids. The CDR3, as DNA: TGTGCCAGTAGTTGGGACAGGGCGAATATCCATGAAAAACTGTTTTTT. Translated, it gives CASSWDRANIHEKLFF.

This chain joins TRBV9 and TRBJ2-5, with D possibly called TRBD1 or TRBD2 (6 bases each). The CDR3 length is 15 residues. Germline CDR1 and CDR2: SGDLS and YYNGEE. Trimming removed 0 bases at V and 5 bases at J, with 14 bases between. The CDR3 region has the DNA TGTGCCAGCAGCGTAGTCGAGGGGGGTCGTGAGACCCAGTACTTC. Its translation: CASSVVEGGRETQYF. Full variable domain (outside the CDR3, taken from reference TRBV9 and TRBJ2-5): DSGVTQTPKHLITATGQRVTLRCSPRSGDLSVYWYQQSLDQGLQFLIQYYNGEERAKGNILERFSAQQFPDLHSELNLSSLELGDSALYFCASSVVEGGRETQYFGPGTRLLVL.

The chain is built from TRBV4-1 and TRBJ2-3, with 10 bases matching TRBD2. Per the germline V gene, CDR1 is MGHRA and CDR2 is YSYEKL. The CDR3 spans 16 residues. The ends lost 2 bases at V and 0 bases at J; junction bases unmatched: 2. For the CDR3, the DNA is TGCGCCAGCAGCCAACAGACTAGCGGGAGCACAGATACGCAGTATTTT. Translated: CASSQQTSGSTDTQYF.

This chain uses TRBV11-2 with TRBJ2-1; the D gene is possibly TRBD2 (6 bases). V was shortened by 5 bases and J by 4 bases, with 18 bases between the two germline ends. Germline V gene lookup returns CDR1 SGHAT and CDR2 FQNNGV. The CDR3 spans 16 residues. Here the CDR3 DNA reads TGTGCCAGCAGCCCCCGGGGTAGCGGTATTTACAATGAGCAGTTCTTC. This translates into CASSPRGSGIYNEQFF. Drawing the rest from reference TRBV11-2 and TRBJ2-1, the complete variable domain is EAGVAQSPRYKIIEKRQSVAFWCNPISGHATLYWYQQILGQGPKLLIQFQNNGVVDDSQLPKDRFSAERLKGVDSTLKIQPAKLEDSAVYLCASSPRGSGIYNEQFFGPGTRLTVL.

J is TRBJ1-3 and V is TRBV9; D perhaps matches TRBD1 (5 bases). CDR3 length: 17 residues. The germline gives CDR1 SGDLS, CDR2 YYNGEE. The ends were cut back, 4 bases at V and 2 bases at J, with 19 bases in the middle. This CDR3 reads CASSPSGVGGAGNTIYF. CDR3 DNA sequence: TGTGCCAGCAGCCCGAGTGGGGTTGGGGGAGCTGGAAACACCATATATTTT.

The chain recombines TRBV4-3 with TRBJ1-2, with 8 positions matching TRBD1. The J segment lost 5 bases and the V segment lost 1 base, leaving 9 bases of the junction unmatched. Germline assignment: CDR1 LGHNA and CDR2 YSLEER. The CDR3 is 16 residues long. The CDR3 nucleotides read TGCGCCAGCAGCCAAGCTCCTAGCGGACAGGGATATGGCTACACCTTC. It encodes CASSQAPSGQGYGYTF.

CDR3 coding DNA: TGTGCCACCAGCAGAGATCTCGACACGAACACTGAAGCTTTCTTT. Amino acid sequence: CATSRDLDTNTEAFF. The V and J genes are TRBV15 and TRBJ1-1, with D unclear. The CDR3 extends over 15 amino acids. Trimming took off 0 bases at V and 1 base at J, with 9 bases between the two ends. Germline CDR1 and CDR2: LNHNV and YYDKDF (reference sequence).

This clone was recorded once. The chain employs TRBV4-3 and TRBJ1-1; D ambiguous. The CDR3 contains 13 residues. Trimming shortened V by 1 base and J by 0 bases, and 3 bases separated the two germline ends. CDR1 LGHNA and CDR2 YSLEER come from the germline V gene. The CDR3 here is CASSQAMNTEAFF. The CDR3 DNA is TGCGCCAGCAGCCAAGCAATGAACACTGAAGCTTTCTTT.

The chain links TRBV4-1 to TRBJ2-3, with D unclear. Germline V gene sequence: CDR1 MGHRA, CDR2 YSYEKL. This CDR3 spans 16 amino acids. Trimming removed 5 bases at V and 1 base at J, with 16 bases between. The CDR3 sequence: CASSKAPPLGTDTQYF. The CDR3 bases are TGCGCCAGCAGCAAGGCCCCTCCCCTTGGCACAGATACGCAGTATTTT.

The chain links TRBV28 to TRBJ1-1; 8 nucleotides align to TRBD1. The V and J ends lost 2 bases and 2 bases, in that order; junction bases with no gene match: 4. The CDR3 covers 15 residues. The germline gives CDR1 MDHEN, CDR2 SYDVKM. CDR3 region: CASSLIQGGNTEAFF. The CDR3 DNA is TGTGCCAGCAGTTTAATACAGGGGGGAAACACTGAAGCTTTCTTT. Full variable domain (remainder filled in from reference TRBV28 and TRBJ1-1): DVKVTQSSRYLVKRTGEKVFLECVQDMDHENMFWYRQDPGLGLRLIYFSYDVKMKEKGDIPEGYSVSREKKERFSLILESASTNQTSMYLCASSLIQGGNTEAFFGQGTRLTVV.

The J gene is TRBJ1-5, the V gene TRBV19; D uncertain. The CDR3 loop spans 14 amino acids. Trimming stripped 3 bases from V and 0 bases from J, with 6 bases between. Germline V gene lookup returns CDR1 LNHDA and CDR2 SQIVND (reference sequence). DNA of the CDR3: TGTGCCAGTAGTATTAAATATAGCAATCAGCCCCAGCATTTT. Protein: CASSIKYSNQPQHF.

This chain uses TRBV30 with TRBJ1-4; D remains ambiguous. The CDR3 is 12 residues long. The V end was cut by 4 bases, the J end by 0 bases, with 3 bases between. Germline lookup yields CDR1 GTSNPN and CDR2 SVGIG (reference sequence). The CDR3 region is CAWKATNEKLFF. CDR3 DNA: TGTGCCTGGAAGGCAACTAATGAAAAACTGTTTTTT.

The genes are TRBV5-4 and TRBJ2-7; TRBD2 matches 8 bases. Per the germline V gene, CDR1 is SGHNT and CDR2 is YYREEE (reference sequence). The CDR3 loop spans 14 amino acids. V gave up 0 bases and J gave up 9 bases; unmatched junction bases: 8. CDR3 coding DNA: TGTGCCAGCAGCTTGGAAGTAGCGGGAAGTACGCAGTACTTC. It specifies CASSLEVAGSTQYF.

The gene calls are TRBV6-1 and TRBJ1-2; D is ambiguous. Germline values: CDR1 MNHNS, CDR2 SASEGT. The CDR3 is 13 amino acids. The germline V and J ends were trimmed by 4 bases and 7 bases, with 13 bases remaining between them. The CDR3, as DNA: TGTGCCAGCAGTGTATACGTGTCTTCTGGCTACACCTTC. Translation gives CASSVYVSSGYTF.

V gene TRBV28 combines with J gene TRBJ2-7; no clear D gene. The V end was cut by 6 bases, the J end by 6 bases, with 15 bases between. The germline V gene has CDR1 MDHEN and CDR2 SYDVKM. The CDR3 consists of 13 residues. The CDR3 loop is CASSTPSWGEQYF. In nucleotides, the CDR3 is TGTGCCAGCAGCACCCCGAGTTGGGGCGAGCAGTACTTC.

This chain uses TRBV27 with TRBJ2-5; possible D gene TRBD2, 7 bases. CDR1 MNHEY and CDR2 SMNVEV come from the germline V gene (reference sequence). V was trimmed by 2 bases and J by 2 bases, leaving 15 bases between them. The CDR3 is 16 residues long. DNA of the CDR3: TGTGCCAGCAGTTTAGGTCTGGGAGGGGGACAAGAGACCCAGTACTTC. Protein sequence: CASSLGLGGGQETQYF.

V and J are TRBV4-3 and TRBJ2-1, with 7 bases that match TRBD2. The ends lost 0 bases at V and 6 bases at J; junction bases unmatched: 8. This CDR3 comprises 16 residues. Germline V gene sequence: CDR1 LGHNA, CDR2 YSLEER. CDR3 nucleotide sequence: TGCGCCAGCAGCCAAGATAGCCTAGCGGTTATCAATGAGCAGTTCTTC. Its protein product is CASSQDSLAVINEQFF.

The table lists this clone with a count of one. The rearrangement links TRBV7-2 to TRBJ2-7; no clear D. Germline lookup yields CDR1 SGHTA and CDR2 FQGNSA. V lost 6 bases, J lost 0 bases, and 12 bases lay in between. The CDR3 contains 14 residues. The CDR3 reads CASSQGPSSYEQYF. The CDR3, as DNA: TGTGCCAGCAGTCAAGGACCTAGCTCCTACGAGCAGTACTTC.